These 22 T cell receptor beta chains were sequenced from one sample in a study of shared clonotypes between healthy human individuals. Clones were sequenced by immunoSEQ multiplex PCR, and TCRdb holds only the in-frame ones, with some missing. The sample holds about 230,000 clones, just over 65% seen once. Specimen: memory CD4+ T cells sorted from blood. Subset denoted: CD45RA-negative fraction. The source is a man aged 25 to 40 in good health.

The CDR3 here is CASSRLLADVSYEQYF. The DNA for the CDR3 is TGTGCCAGCAGTCGGCTACTAGCAGACGTCTCCTACGAGCAGTACTTC. This sequence joins TRBV28 and TRBJ2-7, with D possibly being TRBD2 (6 bases). The CDR3 spans 16 residues. Looked up from germline, CDR1 is MDHEN and CDR2 is SYDVKM. The V and J ends lost 5 bases and 0 bases respectively, with 17 bases between them.

The V call is TRBV10-2, the J call TRBJ2-3; 8 bases map to TRBD2. The trim removed 7 bases at V and 10 bases at J, leaving 10 bases unmatched. The CDR3 has 13 residues. Per germline, CDR1 WSHSY and CDR2 SAAADI. CDR3 amino acids: CASTERESGSQYF. CDR3 sequence (DNA): TGCGCCAGCACGGAGCGGGAGTCGGGTTCGCAGTATTTT.

The chain employs TRBV7-8 and TRBJ2-2, with unresolved D. CDR3 size: 13 residues. V gave up 5 bases and J gave up 5 bases, with 9 bases separating them. In germline, CDR1 is SGHVS, CDR2 FQNEAQ. The CDR3 nucleotides read TGTGCCAGCAGCACCCGCTGGACCGGGGAGCTGTTTTTT. Encoded protein: CASSTRWTGELFF.

The genes are TRBV29-1 and TRBJ1-4; perhaps TRBD1 as D (6 bases). CDR3 size: 12 residues. V was pared by 7 bases and J by 7 bases, with 13 bases between. CDR1 SQVTM and CDR2 ANQGSEA come from the germline V gene. The CDR3, as DNA: TGCAGCGCTGGGGGCGGTAGTGAAAAACTGTTTTTT. Translation gives CSAGGGSEKLFF.

The chain joins TRBV28 to TRBJ1-2; D gene uncertain. V lost 8 bases to trimming and J lost 7 bases, with 11 bases between them. Germline V gene sequence: CDR1 MDHEN, CDR2 SYDVKM. CDR3 length equals 11 residues. This CDR3 is CASRQFAGYTF. As DNA, the CDR3 is TGTGCCAGCCGGCAATTTGCTGGCTACACCTTC.

The genes are TRBV18 and TRBJ1-5; D is undetermined. Trimming cost V 3 bases and J 13 bases, with 13 bases left between them. The CDR3 consists of 12 residues. Germline CDR1 is KGHSH and CDR2 is LQKENI. This CDR3 reads CASSPDGYGQHF. Written as DNA, the CDR3 is TGTGCCAGCTCACCGGACGGGTATGGGCAGCATTTT.

The V gene is TRBV7-2, the J gene TRBJ2-7; D call uncertain. Between the trimmed V and J ends, which lost 3 bases and 0 bases, there was a span of 6 bases. Germline CDR1 and CDR2: SGHTA and FQGNSA. The length of the CDR3 is 13 residues. Written as DNA, the CDR3 is TGTGCCAGCAGCTTTGGCAACTCCTACGAGCAGTACTTC. It yields the protein CASSFGNSYEQYF. The entire variable domain, with the rest obtained from reference TRBV7-2 and TRBJ2-7, is as follows: GAGVSQSPSNKVTEKGKDVELRCDPISGHTALYWYRQSLGQGLEFLIYFQGNSAPDKSGLPSDRFSAERTGGSVSTLTIQRTQQEDSAVYLCASSFGNSYEQYFGPGTRLTVT.

This clone was found once. The chain links TRBV5-4 to TRBJ2-7, with TRBD1 as a possible D gene (5 bases). Trimming removed 2 bases from V and 2 bases from J, with 11 bases in between. This CDR3 spans 14 amino acids. Germline assignment: CDR1 SGHNT and CDR2 YYREEE (reference sequence). The CDR3 loop reads CASSFLTGPYEQYF. DNA for the CDR3: TGTGCCAGCAGCTTTCTCACAGGCCCCTACGAGCAGTACTTC. Drawing the rest from reference TRBV5-4 and TRBJ2-7, the complete variable domain is ETGVTQSPTHLIKTRGQQVTLRCSSQSGHNTVSWYQQALGQGPQFIFQYYREEENGRGNFPPRFSGLQFPNYSSELNVNALELDDSALYLCASSFLTGPYEQYFGPGTRLTVT.

This chain uses TRBV5-4 with TRBJ2-3, with a tentative D call TRBD2 (6 bases). Between the trimmed V and J ends, which lost 1 base and 3 bases, there was a span of 9 bases. This CDR3 has 14 residues. Germline assignment: CDR1 SGHNT and CDR2 YYREEE (reference sequence). The DNA of the CDR3 is TGTGCCAGCAGCTTGAGAAGCGGGACAGATACGCAGTATTTT. Its protein is CASSLRSGTDTQYF. Full variable domain (remainder filled in from reference TRBV5-4 and TRBJ2-3): ETGVTQSPTHLIKTRGQQVTLRCSSQSGHNTVSWYQQALGQGPQFIFQYYREEENGRGNFPPRFSGLQFPNYSSELNVNALELDDSALYLCASSLRSGTDTQYFGPGTRLTVL.

The chain joins TRBV21-1 to TRBJ1-4; the table's D call, TRBD1, was not checked against the DNA. TRBV21-1 is tagged as a pseudogene. There are 17 residues in the CDR3. The CDR3 sequence is CASIERVIDRFNEKLFF. For the CDR3, the DNA is TGTGCCAGCATTGAAAGGGTAATTGACAGGTTTAATGAAAAACTGTTTTTT.

This clone came up once. The CDR3 is CASSVVADSLLLLEAFF. CDR3 coding DNA: TGTGCCAGCAGCGTTGTCGCAGACAGTCTTCTTCTCCTTGAAGCTTTCTTT. The V and J genes are TRBV5-5 and TRBJ1-1; D perhaps matches TRBD1 (5 bases). Germline V lookup: CDR1 SGHKS, CDR2 YYEKEE (reference sequence). CDR3 length: 17 residues. Trimming took 4 bases from V and 7 from J, leaving 26 bases between them.

V and J are TRBV28 and TRBJ2-7; tentative D call: TRBD1 (5 bases). The germline V and J ends were trimmed by 5 bases and 0 bases, with 14 bases remaining between them. This CDR3 has 15 residues. CDR1 MDHEN and CDR2 SYDVKM come from the germline V gene. The CDR3 reads CASSPYNRHSYEQYF. The CDR3 bases are TGTGCCAGCAGTCCCTACAACAGGCACTCCTACGAGCAGTACTTC.

This chain joins TRBV5-1 and TRBJ2-3, with D possibly matching TRBD2 (6 bases). This CDR3 has 13 residues. Germline V gives CDR1 SGHRS, CDR2 YFSETQ. The germline V and J ends were trimmed by 6 bases and 6 bases, with 14 bases remaining between them. The chain's CDR3 is CASMGGVQDTQYF. The CDR3, as DNA: TGCGCCAGCATGGGGGGAGTACAGGATACGCAGTATTTT.

This chain joins TRBV7-8 and TRBJ1-1; 7 bases align to TRBD1. Trimming cost V 11 bases and J 4 bases; bases outside gene matches: 13. Germline CDR1 reads SGHVS; CDR2 reads FQNEAQ. CDR3 length: 14 amino acids. DNA of the CDR3: TGTGCCTGTCTGAACCCGACAGGGTCCACTGAAGCTTTCTTT. It translates to CACLNPTGSTEAFF.

This clone was observed once. CDR3 protein: CASSWGARQGQGYTF. The DNA for the CDR3 is TGTGCCAGCAGCTGGGGTGCGAGACAGGGTCAAGGCTACACCTTC. V and J are TRBV5-4 and TRBJ1-2; 7 nucleotides agree with TRBD1. The CDR3 is 15 amino acids. Trimming cost V 3 bases and J 8 bases; bases outside gene matches: 13. CDR1 is SGHNT, CDR2 YYREEE, per germline (reference sequence).

Of note for this clone: This clone may be a read error of a much larger clone one base away. This chain uses TRBV13 with TRBJ2-7; D is unresolved. The CDR3 is 11 amino acids. CDR1 and CDR2 (germline): PRHDT, FYEKMQ (reference sequence). V was clipped by 4 bases and J by 3 bases, with 4 bases between them. CDR3 nucleotide sequence: TGTGCCAGCAGCTCCAACTACGAGCAGTACTTC. This sequence encodes CASSSNYEQYF.

The V call is TRBV9, the J call TRBJ2-5, with 11 bases matching TRBD1. The CDR3 consists of 15 residues. The germline V gene has CDR1 SGDLS and CDR2 YYNGEE. Trimming removed 0 bases from V and 4 bases from J; junction bases left unmatched: 2. CDR3 amino acids: CASSVGTGGSETQYF. CDR3 coding DNA: TGTGCCAGCAGCGTAGGGACAGGGGGCTCAGAGACCCAGTACTTC.

The chain carries TRBV19 and TRBJ1-1, with 8 bases that match TRBD1. V trimming: 8 bases; J trimming: 8 bases; junction bases outside the gene matches: 10. Per germline, CDR1 LNHDA and CDR2 SQIVND (reference sequence). The length of the CDR3 is 13 residues. CDR3 bases: TGTGCCAGTCAGATGGACAGGGTAAGGGAAGCTTTCTTT. It yields the protein CASQMDRVREAFF.

This chain uses TRBV18 with TRBJ1-1; D call uncertain. Germline CDR1 reads KGHSH; CDR2 reads LQKENI. V was shortened by 3 bases and J by 1 base, with 12 bases between the two germline ends. There are 15 residues in the CDR3. The CDR3 bases are TGTGCCAGCTCACCCCTAGGGTCCGCGAACACTGAAGCTTTCTTT. As protein: CASSPLGSANTEAFF.

The rearrangement joins TRBV11-2 to TRBJ2-7; D tentatively reads TRBD1 or TRBD2 (7 bases each). Per germline, CDR1 SGHAT and CDR2 FQNNGV. The V end lost 4 bases, the J end lost 5 bases, and 15 bases lay between the germline ends. This CDR3 comprises 14 residues. CDR3 sequence: CASSSQGGFDEQYF. CDR3 bases: TGTGCCAGCAGCTCTCAGGGGGGGTTCGACGAGCAGTACTTC.

This chain joins TRBV5-4 and TRBJ1-1; D call uncertain. With 0 bases removed from V and 7 bases from J, the gap between germline ends came to 10 bases. Germline CDR1 SGHNT, CDR2 YYREEE (reference sequence). This CDR3 is 13 amino acids long. CDR3 protein: CASSLGGGDEAFF. CDR3 DNA sequence: TGTGCCAGCAGCTTGGGCGGTGGGGATGAAGCTTTCTTT.

The gene calls are TRBV11-3 and TRBJ2-7, with D possibly being TRBD1 (6 bases). This CDR3 contains 13 residues. Germline-derived CDR1 and CDR2 are SGHNT and YENEEA. Between the trimmed V and J ends, which lost 2 bases and 5 bases, there was a span of 10 bases. CDR3 DNA: TGTGCCAGCAGCTTAACAGGGTCCCACGAGCAGTACTTC. Translated, it gives CASSLTGSHEQYF.